The 6 T cell receptor beta chains below come from one sample, sequenced in a study of cytomegalovirus exposure and HLA in healthy donors. Measured with immunoSEQ multiplex PCR; TCRdb has only the in-frame clones, and not every one. The profile shows 150,000 to 200,000 clones, 85% of them singletons. Sequencing input: PBMCs. The receptors come from a young man in good health and CMV-seropositive.

The rearrangement uses TRBV11-2 and TRBJ1-2; D not certain. Germline values: CDR1 SGHAT, CDR2 FQNNGV. V gave up 0 bases and J gave up 8 bases, with 13 bases separating them. The CDR3 consists of 14 residues. The CDR3 is CASSLDFGEGGYTF. DNA for the CDR3: TGTGCCAGCAGCTTAGATTTCGGAGAGGGCGGCTACACCTTC.

V usage is TRBV14 and J usage is TRBJ1-1, with TRBD1 as a possible D gene (6 bases). The CDR3 has 15 residues. The V gene's germline CDR1 is SGHDN and CDR2 FVKESK. V was trimmed by 6 bases and J by 12 bases, leaving 26 bases between them. CDR3: CASRGPKTGHGKSFF. CDR3 nucleotide sequence: TGTGCCAGCAGGGGGCCAAAGACAGGCCATGGAAAATCTTTCTTT.

The rearrangement uses TRBV29-1 and TRBJ2-7, with 7 positions matching TRBD1. Germline CDR1 and CDR2: SQVTM and ANQGSEA. CDR3 size: 13 residues. V shed 4 bases, J shed 4 bases, and the junction held 7 bases outside the gene matches. The CDR3 is CSVVGTVGYEQYF. The CDR3 region has the DNA TGCAGCGTTGTTGGGACAGTCGGTTACGAGCAGTACTTC.

The chain carries TRBV7-6 and TRBJ2-5; TRBD2 might be the D (6 bases). CDR3 length equals 18 residues. CDR1 and CDR2 (germline): SGHVS, FNYEAQ. Trimming took off 5 bases at V and 0 bases at J, with 22 bases between the two ends. The CDR3: CASSAGPAALANQETQYF. CDR3 nucleotides: TGTGCCAGCAGCGCGGGGCCGGCTGCGCTAGCCAACCAAGAGACCCAGTACTTC.

CDR3 DNA: TGTGCCAGTAGGATCTCTGTTTGGGGGGATCAGCCCCAGCATTTT. Amino acids: CASRISVWGDQPQHF. This chain uses TRBV19 with TRBJ1-5; D is perhaps TRBD1 (5 bases). V lost 6 bases, J lost 5 bases, and 17 bases lay in between. CDR3 size: 15 residues. Germline V gene data show CDR1 as LNHDA and CDR2 as SQIVND (reference sequence).

This clone showed up just a few times. This chain's CDR3 is CASSRQESGANVLTF. The DNA for the CDR3 is TGTGCCAGCAGCCGACAGGAATCTGGGGCCAACGTCCTGACTTTC. The rearrangement uses TRBV13 and TRBJ2-6, with D maybe TRBD1 (6 bases). The CDR3 loop spans 15 amino acids. V lost 5 bases to trimming and J lost 1 base, with 9 bases between them. Germline loops: CDR1 PRHDT, CDR2 FYEKMQ (reference sequence).